This TCR beta chain was identified in a study of patients and donors after allogeneic stem cell transplantation. TCRdb re-analysed the RT-PCR reads in MiXCR, keeping a single row per CDR3 protein. Of approximately 33,000 distinct CDR3 sequences in the sample, almost 7% were seen once. The CDR3 has 14 residues. V lost 3 bases and J 9 bases, leaving 12 bases between the germline ends. This clonotype was picked up many times. This TCR derives from a human donor who was either an allogeneic HSCT recipient or a stem cell or donor lymphocyte infusion donor (not recorded which). It is not recorded whose cells these are; they may come from a transplant donor. The gene calls are TRBV12-3 or TRBV12-4 and TRBJ1-6, with a possible D match to TRBD1 (5 bases). Sequenced sample: blood, either unsorted or a sorted T cell fraction (not recorded which). The chain's CDR3 is CASSFRGESSPLHF. The CDR3 bases are TGTGCCAGCAGTTTTAGAGGGGAGAGTTCACCCCTCCACTTT.